This T cell receptor (beta chain) derives from a study of blood T cell repertoires in COVID-19. Study-level information: Acute and convalescent COVID-19 samples came from the United States, Italy and Spain.

Deletions cut 3 bases from V and 0 bases from J, with 21 bases between. Germline CDR1 is LNHDA and CDR2 is SQIVND (reference sequence). This CDR3 comprises 20 residues. In the study's own analysis: Amplification with reference gene primers provided the estimates of nucleated cell counts. Sequencing was performed with immunoSEQ multiplex PCR; in TCRdb, only in-frame clones are kept and a portion is missing. V, J and clone size are those of that table, while D and trimming were read from the DNA. The table records roughly 100,000 clones, approximately 77% of them present only once. The sequencing sample was made of peripheral blood. The chain recombines TRBV19 with TRBJ2-6; D call uncertain. The clonotype comes from a woman older than 75 with acute or convalescent COVID-19. Here the CDR3 DNA reads TGTGCCAGTAGTATCCCCCTTGGCTGGCGGCTTTCCTCTGGGGCCAACGTCCTGACTTTC. It is translated as CASSIPLGWRLSSGANVLTF.